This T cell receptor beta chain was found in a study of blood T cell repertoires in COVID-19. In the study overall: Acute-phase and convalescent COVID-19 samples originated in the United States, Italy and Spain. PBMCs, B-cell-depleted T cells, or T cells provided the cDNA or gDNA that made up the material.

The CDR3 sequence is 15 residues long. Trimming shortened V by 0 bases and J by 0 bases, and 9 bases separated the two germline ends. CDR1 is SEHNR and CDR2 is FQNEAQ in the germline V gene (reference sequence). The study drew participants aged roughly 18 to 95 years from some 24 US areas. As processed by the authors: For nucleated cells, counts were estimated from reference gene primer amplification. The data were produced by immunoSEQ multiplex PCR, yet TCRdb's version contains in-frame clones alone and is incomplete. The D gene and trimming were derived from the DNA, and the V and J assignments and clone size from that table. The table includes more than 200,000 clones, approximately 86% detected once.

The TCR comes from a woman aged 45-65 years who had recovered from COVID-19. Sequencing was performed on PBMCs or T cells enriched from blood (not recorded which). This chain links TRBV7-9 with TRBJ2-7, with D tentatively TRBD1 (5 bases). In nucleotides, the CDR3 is TGTGCCAGCAGCTTAGCCTCAGGGTACTCCTACGAGCAGTACTTC. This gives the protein CASSLASGYSYEQYF.